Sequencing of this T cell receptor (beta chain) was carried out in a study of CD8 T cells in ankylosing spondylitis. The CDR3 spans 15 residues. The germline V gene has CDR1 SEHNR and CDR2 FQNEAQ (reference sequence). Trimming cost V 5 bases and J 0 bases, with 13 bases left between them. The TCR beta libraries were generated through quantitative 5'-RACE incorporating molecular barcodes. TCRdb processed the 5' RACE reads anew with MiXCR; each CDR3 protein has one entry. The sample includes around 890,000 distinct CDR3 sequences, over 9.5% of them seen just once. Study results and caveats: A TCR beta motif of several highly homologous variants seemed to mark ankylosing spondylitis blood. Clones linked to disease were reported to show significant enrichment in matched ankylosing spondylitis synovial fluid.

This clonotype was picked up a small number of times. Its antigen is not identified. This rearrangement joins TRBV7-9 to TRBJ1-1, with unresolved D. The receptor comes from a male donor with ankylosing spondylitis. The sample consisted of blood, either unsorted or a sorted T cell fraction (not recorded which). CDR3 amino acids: CASSGEQIMNTEAFF. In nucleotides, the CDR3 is TGTGCCAGCAGCGGGGAGCAGATCATGAACACTGAAGCTTTCTTT. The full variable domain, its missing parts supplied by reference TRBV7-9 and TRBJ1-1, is DTGVSQNPRHKITKRGQNVTFRCDPISEHNRLYWYRQTLGQGPEFLTYFQNEAQLEKSRLLSDRFSAERPKGSFSTLEIQRTEQGDSAMYLCASSGEQIMNTEAFFGQGTRLTVV.